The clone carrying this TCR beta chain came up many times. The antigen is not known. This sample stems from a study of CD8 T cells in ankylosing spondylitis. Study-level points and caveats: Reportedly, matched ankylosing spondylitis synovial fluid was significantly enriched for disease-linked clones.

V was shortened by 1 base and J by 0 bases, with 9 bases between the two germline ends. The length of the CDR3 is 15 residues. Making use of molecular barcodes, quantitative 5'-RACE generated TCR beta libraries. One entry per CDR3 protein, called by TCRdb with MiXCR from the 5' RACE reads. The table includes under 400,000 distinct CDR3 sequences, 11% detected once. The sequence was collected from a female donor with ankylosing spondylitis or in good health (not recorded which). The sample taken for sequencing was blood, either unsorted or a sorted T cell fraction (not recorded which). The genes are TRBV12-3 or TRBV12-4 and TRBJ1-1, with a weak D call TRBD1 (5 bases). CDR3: CASSLGGRVNTEAFF. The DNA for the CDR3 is TGTGCCAGCAGTTTAGGTGGCAGGGTGAACACTGAAGCTTTCTTT.